This T cell receptor beta chain was identified in a study of blood T cells in healthy people across ages. Findings and caveats of the study: Estimates of diversity drawn from one million T cells were considered underestimates.

As for this clonotype: Antigen specificity is unknown.

Combining a sample-barcoded 5' primer with a J-beta primer mix, a second PCR ran for roughly 7 to 12 cycles. TCRdb called the 5' RACE reads again in MiXCR, with one record for every CDR3 protein. This sample yields approximately 940,000 distinct CDR3 sequences, of which about 48% are seen a single time; around 15% belongs to the top ten. This CDR3 is 15 amino acids long. Germline V lookup: CDR1 LGHNA, CDR2 YSLEER. V was trimmed by 0 bases and J by 0 bases, leaving 9 bases between them. V is TRBV4-3 and J is TRBJ2-7, with D possibly being TRBD1 (6 bases). What was sequenced was blood. The TCR originated in a man in his thirties or forties in good health. CDR3 protein: CASSQDPGHSYEQYF. Here the CDR3 DNA reads TGCGCCAGCAGCCAAGATCCGGGACACTCCTACGAGCAGTACTTC.